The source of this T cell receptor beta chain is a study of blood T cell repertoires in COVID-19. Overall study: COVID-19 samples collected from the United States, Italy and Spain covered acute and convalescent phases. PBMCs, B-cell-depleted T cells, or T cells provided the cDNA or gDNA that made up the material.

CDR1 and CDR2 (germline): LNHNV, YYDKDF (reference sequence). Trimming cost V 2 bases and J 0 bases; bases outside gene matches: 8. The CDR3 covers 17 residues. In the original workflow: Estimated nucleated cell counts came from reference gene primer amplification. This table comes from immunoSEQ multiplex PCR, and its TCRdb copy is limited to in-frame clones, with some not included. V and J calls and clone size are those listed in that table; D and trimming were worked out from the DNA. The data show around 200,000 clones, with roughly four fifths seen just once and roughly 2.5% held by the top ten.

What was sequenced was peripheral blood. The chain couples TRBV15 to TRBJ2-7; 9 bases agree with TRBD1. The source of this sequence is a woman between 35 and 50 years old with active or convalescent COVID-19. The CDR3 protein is CATSRTRTGDHSYEQYF. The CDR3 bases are TGTGCCACCAGCAGAACCCGGACAGGGGACCACTCCTACGAGCAGTACTTC.